These 3 T cell receptor beta chains were all obtained from the same sample, sequenced in a study of OX40 agonist ivuxolimab in advanced cancers. TCRdb's table, derived via immunoSEQ multiplex PCR, lists solely in-frame clones and lacks some. The sample records 89,000 or so clones, around 88% being singletons. Here the sequenced sample was CD4+ or CD8+ T cells sorted from blood, taken in a trial of the OX40 agonist ivuxolimab. The receptors were gathered from an adult with an advanced solid tumor such as melanoma, head and neck, liver or kidney cancer.

The rearrangement links TRBV6-1 to TRBJ2-5; 10 bases are shared with TRBD1. CDR3 length: 15 amino acids. The V gene end was trimmed by 6 bases and the J gene end by 1 base; junction bases not matched to a gene: 5. Per germline, CDR1 MNHNS and CDR2 SASEGT. The CDR3 DNA is TGTGCCAGCAGGGCCGGGACAGGGGCCCAAGAGACCCAGTACTTC. Translating gives CASRAGTGAQETQYF.

The chain joins TRBV7-8 to TRBJ2-1; 8 bases align to TRBD1. The CDR3 sequence is 16 residues long. In germline, CDR1 is SGHVS, CDR2 FQNEAQ. The V segment lost 3 bases and the J segment 6 bases; nucleotides outside the gene matches: 10. CDR3 DNA: TGTGCCAGCAGCTTGCTCCGGGACAGGCCCTCCAATGAGCAGTTCTTC. Translation: CASSLLRDRPSNEQFF.

V gene TRBV7-2 combines with J gene TRBJ2-5, with D possibly being TRBD2 (5 bases). Germline loops: CDR1 SGHTA, CDR2 FQGNSA. The CDR3 covers 14 residues. V shed 6 bases and J shed 5 bases, with 16 bases lying between them. The CDR3 sequence: CASRLDSSLETQYF. DNA for the CDR3: TGTGCCAGCAGGTTGGACTCCTCCCTGGAGACCCAGTACTTC.